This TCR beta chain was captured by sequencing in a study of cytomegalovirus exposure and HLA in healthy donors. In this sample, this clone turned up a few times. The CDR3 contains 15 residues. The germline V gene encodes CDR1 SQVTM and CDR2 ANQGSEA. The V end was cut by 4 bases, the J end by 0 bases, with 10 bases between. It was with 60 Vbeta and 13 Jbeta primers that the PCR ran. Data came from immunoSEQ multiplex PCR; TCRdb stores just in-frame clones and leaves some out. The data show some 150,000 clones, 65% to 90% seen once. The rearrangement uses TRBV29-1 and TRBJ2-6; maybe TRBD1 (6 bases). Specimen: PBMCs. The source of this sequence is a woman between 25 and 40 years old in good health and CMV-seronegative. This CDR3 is CSVARGTSGANVLTF. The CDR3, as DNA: TGCAGCGTTGCCAGGGGAACCTCTGGGGCCAACGTCCTGACTTTC.